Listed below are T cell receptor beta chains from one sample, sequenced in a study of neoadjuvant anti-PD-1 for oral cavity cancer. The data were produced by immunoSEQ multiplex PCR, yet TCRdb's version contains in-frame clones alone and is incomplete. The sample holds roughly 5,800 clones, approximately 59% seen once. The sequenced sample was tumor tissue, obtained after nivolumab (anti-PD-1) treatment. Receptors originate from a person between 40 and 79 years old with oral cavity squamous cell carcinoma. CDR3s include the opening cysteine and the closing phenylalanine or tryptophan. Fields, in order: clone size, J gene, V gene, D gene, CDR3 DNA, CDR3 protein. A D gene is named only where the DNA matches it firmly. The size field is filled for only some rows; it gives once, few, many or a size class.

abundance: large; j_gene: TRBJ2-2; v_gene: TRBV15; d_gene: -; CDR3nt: TGTGCCACTAATAGGGACCTGACCACCGGGGAGCTGTTTTTT; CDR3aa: CATNRDLTTGELFF
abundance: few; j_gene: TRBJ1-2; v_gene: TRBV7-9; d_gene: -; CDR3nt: TGTGCCAGCAGCTTAGCGCCCCAGGGCGGCTACACCTTC; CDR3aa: CASSLAPQGGYTF
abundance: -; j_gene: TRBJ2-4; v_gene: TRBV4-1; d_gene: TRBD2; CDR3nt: TGCGCCAGCAGCCAAGATCAGGCTAGCGGGGGGGCGGGAAACATTCAGTACTTC; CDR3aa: CASSQDQASGGAGNIQYF
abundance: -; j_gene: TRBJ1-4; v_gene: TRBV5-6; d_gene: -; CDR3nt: TGTGCCAGCAGCCTCCGTGCAGGGGTGGTTGAAAAACTGTTTTTT; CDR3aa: CASSLRAGVVEKLFF
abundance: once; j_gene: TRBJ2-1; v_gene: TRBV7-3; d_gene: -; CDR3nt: TGTGCCAGCAGCTTGGTCGGGAGAGGCAGTGAGCAGTTCTTC; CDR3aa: CASSLVGRGSEQFF
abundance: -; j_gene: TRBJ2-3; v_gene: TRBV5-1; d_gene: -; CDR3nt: TGCGCCAGCAGCTTGGTGCCAGCGCCCGCAGGCGGTACGCAGTATTTT; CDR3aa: CASSLVPAPAGGTQYF
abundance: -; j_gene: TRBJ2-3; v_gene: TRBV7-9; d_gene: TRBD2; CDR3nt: TGTGCCAGCAGCCCTCCCCTGGGACTAGCGGGGGTTACAGATACGCAGTATTTT; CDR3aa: CASSPPLGLAGVTDTQYF
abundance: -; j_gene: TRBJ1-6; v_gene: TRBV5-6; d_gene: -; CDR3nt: TGTGCCAGCAGCTTGGATCCGGCAGCAGCTAATTCACCCCTCCACTTT; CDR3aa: CASSLDPAAANSPLHF
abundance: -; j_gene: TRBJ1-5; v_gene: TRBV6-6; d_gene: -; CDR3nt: TGTGCCAGCATGAGGGAATCGGGCAATCAGCCCCAGCATTTT; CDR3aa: CASMRESGNQPQHF
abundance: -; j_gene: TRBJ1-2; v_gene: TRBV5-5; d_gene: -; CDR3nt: TGTGCCAGCAGCCAGAGACAGGCGGGGGGCTACACCTTC; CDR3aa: CASSQRQAGGYTF
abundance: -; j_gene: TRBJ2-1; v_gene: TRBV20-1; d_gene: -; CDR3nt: TGCAGTGCGCGCGGGTACAATGAGCAGTTCTTC; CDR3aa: CSARGYNEQFF
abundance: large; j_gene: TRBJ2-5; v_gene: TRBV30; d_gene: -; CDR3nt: TGTGCCTGGAGTGTACAAGGGGAGACCCAGTACTTC; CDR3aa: CAWSVQGETQYF
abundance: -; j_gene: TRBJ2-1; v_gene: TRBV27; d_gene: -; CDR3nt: TGTGCCAGCAGTCTTACTAGCCGGCATAGCTCCTACAATGAGCAGTTCTTC; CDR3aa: CASSLTSRHSSYNEQFF
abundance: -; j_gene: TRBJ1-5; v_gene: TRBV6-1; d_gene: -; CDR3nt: TGTGCCAGCAGTGAAGTCAAAGGGACATTAAGCAATCAGCCCCAGCATTTT; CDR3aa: CASSEVKGTLSNQPQHF
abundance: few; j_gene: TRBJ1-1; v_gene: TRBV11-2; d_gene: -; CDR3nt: TGTGCCAGCAGCTTAGCTTACAGGGTCGGAGACACTGAAGCTTTCTTT; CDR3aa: CASSLAYRVGDTEAFF
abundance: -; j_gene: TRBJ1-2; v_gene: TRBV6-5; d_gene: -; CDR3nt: TGTGCCAGCAGTGAGTGGGGTGGCTACACCTTC; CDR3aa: CASSEWGGYTF
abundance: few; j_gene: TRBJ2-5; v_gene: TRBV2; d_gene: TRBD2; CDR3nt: TGTGCCAGCATGGTACTAGCGGGAGAAGAGACCCAGTACTTC; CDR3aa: CASMVLAGEETQYF
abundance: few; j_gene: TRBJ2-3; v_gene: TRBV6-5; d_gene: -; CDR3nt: TGTGCCAGCAATTGGGGAGATACGCAGTATTTT; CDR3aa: CASNWGDTQYF
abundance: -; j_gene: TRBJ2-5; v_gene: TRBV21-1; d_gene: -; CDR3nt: TGTGCCAGCAGCAAAGAGGGGGGAGAATTTCAATTGGAGACCCAGTACTTC; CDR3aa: CASSKEGGEFQLETQYF
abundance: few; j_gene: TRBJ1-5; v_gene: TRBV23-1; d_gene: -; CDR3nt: TGCGCCAGCAGACAGCCCCAGCATTTT; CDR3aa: CASRQPQHF
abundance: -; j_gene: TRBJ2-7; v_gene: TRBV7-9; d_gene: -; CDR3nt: TGTGCCAGCAGCAGCACCGACAGTGGGTTATACGAGCAGTACTTC; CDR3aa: CASSSTDSGLYEQYF
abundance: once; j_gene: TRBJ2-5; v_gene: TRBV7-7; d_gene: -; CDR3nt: TGTGCTAGCAGCTCGATGGGCCTATTAGGAGAGACCCAGTACTTC; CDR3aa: CASSSMGLLGETQYF
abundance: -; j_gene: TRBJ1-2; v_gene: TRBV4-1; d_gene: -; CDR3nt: TGCGCCAGCAGCCAAGACGACGATATTAACTATGGCTACACCTTC; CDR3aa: CASSQDDDINYGYTF
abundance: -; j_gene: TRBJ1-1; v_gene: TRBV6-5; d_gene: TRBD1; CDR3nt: TGTGCCAGCAGTGCTCGGACAGGGGGGAACACTGAAGCTTTCTTT; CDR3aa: CASSARTGGNTEAFF
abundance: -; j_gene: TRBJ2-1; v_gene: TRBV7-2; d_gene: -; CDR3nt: TGTGCCAGCAGCTTATCCGCAGCGGCACGGGGCAATGAGCAGTTCTTC; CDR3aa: CASSLSAAARGNEQFF
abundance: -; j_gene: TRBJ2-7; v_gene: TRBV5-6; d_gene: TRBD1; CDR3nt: TGTGCCAGCAGCTTGGGCTCCACAGGGGGGTACGAGCAGTACTTC; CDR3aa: CASSLGSTGGYEQYF
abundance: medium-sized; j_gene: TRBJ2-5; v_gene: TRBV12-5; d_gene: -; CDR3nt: TGTGCTAGTGGTTTGCTCGAAGAGACCCAGTACTTC; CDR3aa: CASGLLEETQYF
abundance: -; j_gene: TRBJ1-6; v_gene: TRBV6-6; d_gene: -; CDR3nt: TGTGCCAGCAGACCCCAAGGGGGTGATTCACCCCTCCACTTT; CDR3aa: CASRPQGGDSPLHF
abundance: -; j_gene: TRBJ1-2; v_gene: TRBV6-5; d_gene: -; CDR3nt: TGTGCCAGCAGTCCCCCGCTGCCTAACTATGGCTACACCTTC; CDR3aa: CASSPPLPNYGYTF
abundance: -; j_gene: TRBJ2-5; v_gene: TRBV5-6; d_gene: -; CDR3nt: TGTGCCAGCAGTTCACTGTGGCAAGAGACCCAGTACTTC; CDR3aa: CASSSLWQETQYF
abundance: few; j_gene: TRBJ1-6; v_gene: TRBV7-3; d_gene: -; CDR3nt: TGTGCCAGCAGCTTACAAGTACATTCACCCCTCCACTTT; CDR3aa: CASSLQVHSPLHF
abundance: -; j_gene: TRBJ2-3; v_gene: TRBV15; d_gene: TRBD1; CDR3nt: TGTGCCACCAGCAGAGGAACAGGGGGCAAGGCAGATACGCAGTATTTT; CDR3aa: CATSRGTGGKADTQYF
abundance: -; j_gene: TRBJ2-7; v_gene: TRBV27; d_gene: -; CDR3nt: TGTGCCAGCAGTAAACAGGGAAGGGGGGACTACGAGCAGTACTTC; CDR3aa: CASSKQGRGDYEQYF
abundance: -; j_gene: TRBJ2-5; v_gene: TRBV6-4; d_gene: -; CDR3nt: TGTGCCAGCAGCCCCGTCTTACAAGAGACCCAGTACTTC; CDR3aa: CASSPVLQETQYF
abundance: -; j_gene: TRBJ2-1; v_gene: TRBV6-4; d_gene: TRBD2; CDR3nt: TGTGCCAGCAGCTGGAGCGGGGGGGCCGATGAGCAGTTCTTC; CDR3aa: CASSWSGGADEQFF
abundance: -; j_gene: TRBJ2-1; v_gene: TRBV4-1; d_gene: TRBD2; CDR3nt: TGCGCCAGCAGCCGCCATAACAGCGGGACCGCCTCCTACAATGAGCAGTTCTTC; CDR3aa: CASSRHNSGTASYNEQFF
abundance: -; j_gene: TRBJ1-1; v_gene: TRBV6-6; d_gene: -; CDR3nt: TGTGCCAGCAGTTGGCAGGGCCGGAACACTGAAGCTTTCTTT; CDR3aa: CASSWQGRNTEAFF
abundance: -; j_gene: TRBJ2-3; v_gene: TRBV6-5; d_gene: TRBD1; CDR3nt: TGTGCCAGCAGACATACCGGGACAGAATGGGATACGCAGTATTTT; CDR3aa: CASRHTGTEWDTQYF
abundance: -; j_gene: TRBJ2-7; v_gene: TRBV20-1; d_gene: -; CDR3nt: TGCAGTGCTAGAGATTTGAGACAGCAGTACTTC; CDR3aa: CSARDLRQQYF
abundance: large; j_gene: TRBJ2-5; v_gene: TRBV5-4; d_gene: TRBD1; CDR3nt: TGTGCCAGCAGCTTGGCAGGACAGGTTGGGACCCAGTACTTC; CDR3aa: CASSLAGQVGTQYF
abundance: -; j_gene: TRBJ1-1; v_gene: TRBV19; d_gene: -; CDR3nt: TGTGCCAGTAGGAAGGGGGGTCGGAGCACTGAAGCTTTCTTT; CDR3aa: CASRKGGRSTEAFF
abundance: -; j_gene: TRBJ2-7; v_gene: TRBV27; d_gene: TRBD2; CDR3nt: TGTGCCAGCAGTTCGGCGGGAGTAGTGGATGAGCAGTACTTC; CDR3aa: CASSSAGVVDEQYF
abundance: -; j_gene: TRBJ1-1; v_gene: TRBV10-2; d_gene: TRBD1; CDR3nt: TGCGCCAGCAGTGGGGGACAGGCTGAAGCTTTCTTT; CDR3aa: CASSGGQAEAFF
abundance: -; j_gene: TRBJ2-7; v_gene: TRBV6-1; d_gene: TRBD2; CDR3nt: TGTGCCAGCAGGGAGCGGGAGGTCCTAGATGAGCAGTACTTC; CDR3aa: CASREREVLDEQYF
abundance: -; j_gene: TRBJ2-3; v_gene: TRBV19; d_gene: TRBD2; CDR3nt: TGTGCCAGTAGCCCTAGCGGGGGGGGTTATACGCAGTATTTT; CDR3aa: CASSPSGGGYTQYF
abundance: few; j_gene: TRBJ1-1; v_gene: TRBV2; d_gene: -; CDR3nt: TGTGCCAGCAGTGAAAGCACCGGGACACTGAACACTGAAGCTTTCTTT; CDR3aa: CASSESTGTLNTEAFF
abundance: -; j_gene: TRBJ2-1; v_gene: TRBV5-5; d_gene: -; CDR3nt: TGTGCCAGCAGCTTGGCCGGCGGGGGCCTAAGCTACAATGAGCAGTTCTTC; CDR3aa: CASSLAGGGLSYNEQFF
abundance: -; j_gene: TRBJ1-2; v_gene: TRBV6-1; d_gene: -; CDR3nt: TGTGCCAGCAGTGTAGGGATTGGCTACACCTTC; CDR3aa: CASSVGIGYTF
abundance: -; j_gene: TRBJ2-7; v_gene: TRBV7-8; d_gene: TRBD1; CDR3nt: TGTGCCAGCAGCTTATCCCCGATGACAGGGGGGTACGAGCAGTACTTC; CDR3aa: CASSLSPMTGGYEQYF
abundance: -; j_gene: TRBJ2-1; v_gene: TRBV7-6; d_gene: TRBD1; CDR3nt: TGTGCCAGCAGCTCCGCCGGGACAGGGTTCTACAATGAGCAGTTCTTC; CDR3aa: CASSSAGTGFYNEQFF
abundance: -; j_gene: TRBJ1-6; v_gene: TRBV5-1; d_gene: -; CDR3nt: TGCGCCAGCAGCTTGGCAGAGCAGGGCCCTTCCTATAATTCACCCCTCCACTTT; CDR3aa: CASSLAEQGPSYNSPLHF
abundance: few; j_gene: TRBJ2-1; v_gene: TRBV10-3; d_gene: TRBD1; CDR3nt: TGTGCCATCAGTGTCCGGGACAGGGGGCACAATGAGCAGTTCTTC; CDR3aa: CAISVRDRGHNEQFF
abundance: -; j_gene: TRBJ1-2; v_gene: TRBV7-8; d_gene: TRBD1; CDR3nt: TGTGCCAGCAGCTCCAGAAGACAGGGGGCAGGTGACGTCTACACCTTC; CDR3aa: CASSSRRQGAGDVYTF
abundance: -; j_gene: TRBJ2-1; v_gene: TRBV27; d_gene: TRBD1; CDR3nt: TGTGCCAGCATCCCGGACAGGTTACGCTACAATGAGCAGTTCTTC; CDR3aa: CASIPDRLRYNEQFF
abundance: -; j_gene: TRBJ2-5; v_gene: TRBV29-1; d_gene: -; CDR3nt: TGCAGCGTTACCGCACGGGGGGCCGGGGAGACCCAGTACTTC; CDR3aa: CSVTARGAGETQYF
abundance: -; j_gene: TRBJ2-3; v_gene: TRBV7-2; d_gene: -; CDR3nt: TGTGCCAGCAGCTTAGTCTTCACAGATACGCAGTATTTT; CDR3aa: CASSLVFTDTQYF
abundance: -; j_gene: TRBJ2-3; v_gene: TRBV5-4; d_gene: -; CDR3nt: TGTGCCAGCAGCTTCCGGGACAATGTAGCAGATACGCAGTATTTT; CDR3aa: CASSFRDNVADTQYF
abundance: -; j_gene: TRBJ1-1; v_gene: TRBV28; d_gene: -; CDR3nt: TGTGCCAGCAGTGGGGCCGGGGTCGTTGAAGCTTTCTTT; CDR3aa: CASSGAGVVEAFF
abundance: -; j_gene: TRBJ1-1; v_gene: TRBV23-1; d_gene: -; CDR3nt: TGCGCCAGCAGTCAGGAGGGGGGAGAAACTGAAGCTTTCTTT; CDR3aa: CASSQEGGETEAFF
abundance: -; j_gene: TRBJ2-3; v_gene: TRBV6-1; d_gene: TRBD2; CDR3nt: TGTGCCAGCAGTGATGGACTAGCGGGAGGTACAGATACGCAGTATTTT; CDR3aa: CASSDGLAGGTDTQYF